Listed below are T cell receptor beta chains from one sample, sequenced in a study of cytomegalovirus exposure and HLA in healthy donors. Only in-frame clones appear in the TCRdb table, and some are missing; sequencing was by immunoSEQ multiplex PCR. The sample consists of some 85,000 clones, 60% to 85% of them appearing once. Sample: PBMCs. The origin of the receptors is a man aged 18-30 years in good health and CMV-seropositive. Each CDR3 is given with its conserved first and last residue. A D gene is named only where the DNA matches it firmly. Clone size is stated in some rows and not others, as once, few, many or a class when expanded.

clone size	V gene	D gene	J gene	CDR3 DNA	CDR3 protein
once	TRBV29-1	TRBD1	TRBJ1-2	TGCAGCGTTGTCCGGACAGGGGGCTACTATGGCTACACCTTC	CSVVRTGGYYGYTF
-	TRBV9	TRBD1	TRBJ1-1	TGTGCCAGCAGCGTAGGTTCAGGGGGCGCCACTGAAGCTTTCTTT	CASSVGSGGATEAFF
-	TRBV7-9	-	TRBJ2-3	TGTGCCAGCGGATCACTACGCGGCCCCCCAGATACGCAGTATTTT	CASGSLRGPPDTQYF
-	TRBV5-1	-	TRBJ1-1	TGCGCCAGCAGCCTACAGGGCACGAACACTGAAGCTTTCTTT	CASSLQGTNTEAFF
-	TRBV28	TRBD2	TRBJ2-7	TGTGCCAGCAGGCAGACTAGCGGGGGAGCCTACGAGCAGTACTTC	CASRQTSGGAYEQYF
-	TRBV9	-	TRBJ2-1	TGTGCCAGCAGCCCTACTAGTTCCTACAATGAGCAGTTCTTC	CASSPTSSYNEQFF
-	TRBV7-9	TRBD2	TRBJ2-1	TGTGCCAGCGGGTCTGCGGGAGGGATTGGAGAGCAGTTCTTC	CASGSAGGIGEQFF
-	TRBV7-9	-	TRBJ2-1	TGTGCCAGCAGCTTAGACAGCTACAATGAGCAGTTCTTC	CASSLDSYNEQFF
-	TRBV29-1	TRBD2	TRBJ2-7	TGCAGCGTCCGGGAGAGCGGGAGTTACGAGCAGTACTTC	CSVRESGSYEQYF
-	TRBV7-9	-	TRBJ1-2	TGTGCCAGCAGCTTAGGAAGCGGGGACTATGGCTACACCTTC	CASSLGSGDYGYTF
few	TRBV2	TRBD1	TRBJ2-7	TGTGCCAGCAGGGAGACAGGGGTTTCCTACGAGCAGTACTTC	CASRETGVSYEQYF
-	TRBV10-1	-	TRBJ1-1	TGCGCCAGCAGTGCTACAGGTTATGGTACTGAAGCTTTCTTT	CASSATGYGTEAFF
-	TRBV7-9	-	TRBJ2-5	TGTGCCAGCAGCTCCCAGGGTGGGGAGACCCAGTACTTC	CASSSQGGETQYF
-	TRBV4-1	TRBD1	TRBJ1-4	TGCGCCAGCAGCCTGAAACTGGGACAGGGGTCTGAAAAACTGTTTTTT	CASSLKLGQGSEKLFF
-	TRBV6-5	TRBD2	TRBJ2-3	TGTGCCAGCGGACTCCTCGGGACTAGTGGTGATACGCAGTATTTT	CASGLLGTSGDTQYF
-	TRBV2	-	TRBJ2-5	TGTGCCAGCAGAAGGGGCACCCAAGAGACCCAGTACTTC	CASRRGTQETQYF
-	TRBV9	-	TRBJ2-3	TGTGCCAGCAGCTTCCAGAGGGAGGCGAGGGGCGCAGATACGCAGTATTTT	CASSFQREARGADTQYF
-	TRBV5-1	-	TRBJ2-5	TGCGCCAGCAGCGACGAGGGAGGCGAGACCCAGTACTTC	CASSDEGGETQYF
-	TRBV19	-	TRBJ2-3	TGTGCCAGTAGTATCCGGCGAGGGCAAGATACGCAGTATTTT	CASSIRRGQDTQYF
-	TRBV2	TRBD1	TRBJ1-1	TGTGCCAGCTATCTCCAGGGGGCCCCTGAAGCTTTCTTT	CASYLQGAPEAFF
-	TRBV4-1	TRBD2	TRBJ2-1	TGCGCCAGCAGCCAGAGGACTAGCGGGAGCTCCTACAATGAGCAGTTCTTC	CASSQRTSGSSYNEQFF
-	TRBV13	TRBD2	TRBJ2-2	TGTGCCAGCAGCTTAGGAGGTAGCGGGAGTCGAACCGGGGAGCTGTTTTTT	CASSLGGSGSRTGELFF
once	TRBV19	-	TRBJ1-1	TGTGCCAGTACCCCAGGGAGGATGGACACTGAAGCTTTCTTT	CASTPGRMDTEAFF
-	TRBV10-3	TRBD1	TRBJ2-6	TGTGCCATCATGGGGACAGCTGGGGCCAACGTCCTGACTTTC	CAIMGTAGANVLTF
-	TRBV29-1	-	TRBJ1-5	TGCAGCGTTGTGTACGCCGCGGGCCAGCCCCAGCATTTT	CSVVYAAGQPQHF
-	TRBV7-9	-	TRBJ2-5	TGTGCCAGCAGCAAGAAACGATCTAGGGGACAAGAGACCCAGTACTTC	CASSKKRSRGQETQYF
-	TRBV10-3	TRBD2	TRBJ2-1	TGTGCCATCATGCGGGGGAACAATGAGCAGTTCTTC	CAIMRGNNEQFF
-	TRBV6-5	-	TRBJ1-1	TGTGCCAGCAGAAACTTGAACACTGAAGCTTTCTTT	CASRNLNTEAFF
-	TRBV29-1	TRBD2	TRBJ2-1	TGCAGCGTTGGACTTATAGCGGGAGGTCATTCCTACAATGAGCAGTTCTTC	CSVGLIAGGHSYNEQFF
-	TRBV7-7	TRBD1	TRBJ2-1	TGTGCTAGCAGCCTCGGGACAGGGAACAATGAGCAGTTCTTC	CASSLGTGNNEQFF